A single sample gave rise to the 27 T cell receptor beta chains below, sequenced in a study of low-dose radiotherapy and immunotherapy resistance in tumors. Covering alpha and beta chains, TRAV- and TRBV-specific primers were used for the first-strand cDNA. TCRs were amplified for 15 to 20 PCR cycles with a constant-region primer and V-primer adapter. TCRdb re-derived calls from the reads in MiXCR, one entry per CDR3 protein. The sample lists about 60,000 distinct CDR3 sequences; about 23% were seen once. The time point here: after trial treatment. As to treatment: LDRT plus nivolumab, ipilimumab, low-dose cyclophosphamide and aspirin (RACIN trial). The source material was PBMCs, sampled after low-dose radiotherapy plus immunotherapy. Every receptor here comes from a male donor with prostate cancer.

The CDR3 spells CATCGTTQGHRETQYF. DNA of the CDR3: TGTGCCACCTGCGGCACCACCCAGGGACACCGAGAGACCCAGTACTTC. This chain uses TRBV15 with TRBJ2-5, with D maybe TRBD1 (6 bases). The V gene's germline CDR1 is LNHNV and CDR2 YYDKDF (reference sequence). The CDR3 has 16 amino acids. Between the trimmed V and J ends, which lost 8 bases and 4 bases, there was a span of 23 bases. Full variable domain (outside the CDR3, taken from reference TRBV15 and TRBJ2-5): DAMVIQNPRYQVTQFGKPVTLSCSQTLNHNVMYWYQQKSSQAPKLLFHYYDKDFNNEADTPDNFQSRRPNTSFCFLDIRSPGLGDTAMYLCATCGTTQGHRETQYFGPGTRLLVL.

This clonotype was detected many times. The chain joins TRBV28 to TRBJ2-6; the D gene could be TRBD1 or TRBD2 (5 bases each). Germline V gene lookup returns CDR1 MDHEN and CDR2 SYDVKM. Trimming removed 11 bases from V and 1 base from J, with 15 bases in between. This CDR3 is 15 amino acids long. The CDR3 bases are TGTGCCGTTCTCCCTGGGGGTTCTGGGGCCAACGTCCTGACTTTC. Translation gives CAVLPGGSGANVLTF.

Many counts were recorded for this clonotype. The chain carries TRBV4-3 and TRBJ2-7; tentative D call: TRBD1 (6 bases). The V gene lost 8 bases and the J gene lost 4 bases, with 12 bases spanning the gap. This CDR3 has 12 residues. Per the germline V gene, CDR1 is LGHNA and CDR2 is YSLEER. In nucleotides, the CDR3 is TGCGCCAGCGGAATGAGGGGGTACGAGCAGTACTTC. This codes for CASGMRGYEQYF.

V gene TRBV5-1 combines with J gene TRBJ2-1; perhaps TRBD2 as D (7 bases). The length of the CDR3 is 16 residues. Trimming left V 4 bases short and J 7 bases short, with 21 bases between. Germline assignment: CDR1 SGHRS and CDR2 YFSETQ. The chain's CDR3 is CASSPATTGGRNEQFF. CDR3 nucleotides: TGCGCCAGCAGCCCCGCGACCACGGGGGGCAGGAATGAGCAGTTCTTC.

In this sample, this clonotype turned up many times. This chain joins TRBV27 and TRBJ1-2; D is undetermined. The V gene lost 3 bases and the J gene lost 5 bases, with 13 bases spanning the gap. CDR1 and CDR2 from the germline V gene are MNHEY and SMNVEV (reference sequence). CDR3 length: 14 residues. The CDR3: CASSFRGHTYGYTF. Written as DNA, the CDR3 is TGTGCCAGCAGTTTCCGGGGTCACACTTATGGCTACACCTTC.

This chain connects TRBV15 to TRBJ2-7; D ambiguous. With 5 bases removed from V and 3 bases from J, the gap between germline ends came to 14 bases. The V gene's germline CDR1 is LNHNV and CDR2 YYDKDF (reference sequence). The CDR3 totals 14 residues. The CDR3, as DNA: TGTGCCACCAGCCCCAGGAACGGCTTCTACGAGCAGTACTTC. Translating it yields CATSPRNGFYEQYF.

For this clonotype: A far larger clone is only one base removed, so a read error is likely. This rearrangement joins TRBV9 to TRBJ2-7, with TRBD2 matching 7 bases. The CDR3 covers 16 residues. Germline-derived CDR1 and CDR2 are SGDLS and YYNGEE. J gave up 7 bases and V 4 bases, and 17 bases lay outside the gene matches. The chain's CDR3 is CASSKRTSQVGNEQYF. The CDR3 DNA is TGTGCCAGCAGCAAGCGGACTAGTCAGGTGGGAAATGAGCAGTACTTC.

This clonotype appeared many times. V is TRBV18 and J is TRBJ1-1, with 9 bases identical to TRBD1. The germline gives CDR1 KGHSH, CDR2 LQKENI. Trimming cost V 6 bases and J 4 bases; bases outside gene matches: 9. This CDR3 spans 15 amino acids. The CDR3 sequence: CASSISRDRATEAFF. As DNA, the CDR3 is TGTGCCAGCTCCATTTCCCGGGACAGGGCCACTGAAGCTTTCTTT.

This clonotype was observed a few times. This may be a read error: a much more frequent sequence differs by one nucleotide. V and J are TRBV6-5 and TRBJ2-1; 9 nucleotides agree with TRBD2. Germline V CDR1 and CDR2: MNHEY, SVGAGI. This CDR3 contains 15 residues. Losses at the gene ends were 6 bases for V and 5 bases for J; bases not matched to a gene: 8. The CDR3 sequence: CASRRGRLADNEQFF. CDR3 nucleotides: TGTGCCAGCAGGCGCGGGAGACTAGCGGACAATGAGCAGTTCTTC.

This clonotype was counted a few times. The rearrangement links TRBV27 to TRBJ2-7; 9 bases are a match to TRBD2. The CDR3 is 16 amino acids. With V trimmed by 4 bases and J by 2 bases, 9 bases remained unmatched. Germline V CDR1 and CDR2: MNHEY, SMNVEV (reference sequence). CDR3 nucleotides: TGTGCCAGCAGTTCCCGAGGGGGCGGGAGGGCCTACGAGCAGTACTTC. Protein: CASSSRGGGRAYEQYF.

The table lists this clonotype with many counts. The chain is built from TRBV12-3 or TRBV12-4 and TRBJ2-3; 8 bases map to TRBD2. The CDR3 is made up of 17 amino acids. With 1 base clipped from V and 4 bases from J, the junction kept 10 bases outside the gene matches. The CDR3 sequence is CASSLGGGLSGADTQYF. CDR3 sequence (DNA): TGTGCCAGCAGTTTAGGAGGGGGACTTAGCGGGGCAGATACGCAGTATTTT.

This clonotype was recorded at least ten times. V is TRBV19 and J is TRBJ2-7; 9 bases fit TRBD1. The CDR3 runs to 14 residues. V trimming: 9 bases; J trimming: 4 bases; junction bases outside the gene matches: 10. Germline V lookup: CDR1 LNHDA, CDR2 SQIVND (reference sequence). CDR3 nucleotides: TGTGCCAGCCAAAAACAGGGGGCGTCTTACGAGCAGTACTTC. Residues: CASQKQGASYEQYF.

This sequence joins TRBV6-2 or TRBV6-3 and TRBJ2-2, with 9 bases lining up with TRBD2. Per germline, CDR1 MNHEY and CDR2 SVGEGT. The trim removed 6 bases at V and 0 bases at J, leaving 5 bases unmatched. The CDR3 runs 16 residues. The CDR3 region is CASSRRLAANTGELFF. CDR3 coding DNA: TGTGCCAGCAGCCGAAGACTAGCGGCGAACACCGGGGAGCTGTTTTTT.

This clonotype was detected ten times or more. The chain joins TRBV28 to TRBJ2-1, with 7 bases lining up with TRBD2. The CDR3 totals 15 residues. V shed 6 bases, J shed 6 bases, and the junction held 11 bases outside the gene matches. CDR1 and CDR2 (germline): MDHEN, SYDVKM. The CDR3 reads CASSLGGEGLNEQFF. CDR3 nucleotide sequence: TGTGCCAGCAGCCTGGGGGGGGAGGGCCTCAATGAGCAGTTCTTC.

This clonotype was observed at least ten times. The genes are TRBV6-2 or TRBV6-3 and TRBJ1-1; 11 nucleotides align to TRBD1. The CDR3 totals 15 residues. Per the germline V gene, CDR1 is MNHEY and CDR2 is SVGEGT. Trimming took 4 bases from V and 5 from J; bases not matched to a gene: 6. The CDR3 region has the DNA TGTGCCAGCAGTTCGCGGACAGGGGGCTTTACTGAAGCTTTCTTT. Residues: CASSSRTGGFTEAFF.

The CDR3 spells CSARDGGGGGELFF. The CDR3 DNA sequence: TGCAGTGCTAGAGATGGCGGGGGGGGCGGGGAGCTGTTTTTT. This rearrangement joins TRBV20-1 to TRBJ2-2; 9 nucleotides align to TRBD2. The germline V gene has CDR1 DFQATT and CDR2 SNEGSKA (reference sequence). The CDR3 covers 14 residues. V lost 0 bases, J lost 7 bases, and 3 bases stayed unmatched.

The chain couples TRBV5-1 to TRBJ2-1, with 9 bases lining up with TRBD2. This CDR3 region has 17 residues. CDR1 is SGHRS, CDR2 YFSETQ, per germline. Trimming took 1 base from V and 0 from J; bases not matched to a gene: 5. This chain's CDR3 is CASSLTSGFFSYNEQFF. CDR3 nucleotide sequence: TGCGCCAGCAGCTTGACTAGCGGGTTCTTCTCCTACAATGAGCAGTTCTTC.

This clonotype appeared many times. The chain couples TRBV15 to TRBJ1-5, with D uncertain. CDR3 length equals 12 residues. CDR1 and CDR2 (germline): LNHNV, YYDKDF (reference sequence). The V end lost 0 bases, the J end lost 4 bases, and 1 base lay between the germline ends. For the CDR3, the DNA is TGTGCCACCAGCAGAGATAATCAGCCCCAGCATTTT. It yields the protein CATSRDNQPQHF.

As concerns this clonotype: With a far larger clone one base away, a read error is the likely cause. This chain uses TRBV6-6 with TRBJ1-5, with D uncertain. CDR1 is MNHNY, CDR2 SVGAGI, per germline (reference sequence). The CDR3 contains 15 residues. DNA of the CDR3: TGTGCCAGCAGTTATGCTGGGAACGGCAATCAGCCCAAGCATTTT. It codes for CASSYAGNGNQPKHF.

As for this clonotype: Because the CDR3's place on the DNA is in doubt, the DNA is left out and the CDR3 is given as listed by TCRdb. CDR3 protein: CASSLARGASSGELFFF. The gene calls are TRBV5-1 and TRBJ2-2; the table calls TRBD1, which could not be checked here. Germline V gene data show CDR1 as SGHRS and CDR2 as YFSETQ. The CDR3 sequence runs 17 residues, both termini included.

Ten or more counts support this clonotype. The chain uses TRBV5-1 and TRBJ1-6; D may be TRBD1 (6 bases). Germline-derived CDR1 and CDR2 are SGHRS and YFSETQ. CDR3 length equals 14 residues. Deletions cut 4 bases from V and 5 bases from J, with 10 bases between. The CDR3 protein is CASSSRTDNSPLHF. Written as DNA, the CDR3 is TGCGCCAGCAGCAGTAGGACAGATAATTCACCCCTCCACTTT.

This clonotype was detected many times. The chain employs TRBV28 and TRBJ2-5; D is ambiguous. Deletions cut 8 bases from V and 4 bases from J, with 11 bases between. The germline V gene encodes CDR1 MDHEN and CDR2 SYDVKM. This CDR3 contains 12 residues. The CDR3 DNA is TGTGCCAGCGGGCAACGGAGAGAGACCCAGTACTTC. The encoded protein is CASGQRRETQYF. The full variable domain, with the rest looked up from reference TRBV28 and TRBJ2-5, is DVKVTQSSRYLVKRTGEKVFLECVQDMDHENMFWYRQDPGLGLRLIYFSYDVKMKEKGDIPEGYSVSREKKERFSLILESASTNQTSMYLCASGQRRETQYFGPGTRLLVL.

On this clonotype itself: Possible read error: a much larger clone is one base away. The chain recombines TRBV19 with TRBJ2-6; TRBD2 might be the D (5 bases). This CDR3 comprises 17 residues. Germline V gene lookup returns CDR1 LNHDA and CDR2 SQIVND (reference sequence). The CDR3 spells CASGMEDGSSGANVLTF. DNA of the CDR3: TGTGCCAGTGGTATGGAGGACGGATCCTCTGGGGCCAACGTCCTGACTTTC. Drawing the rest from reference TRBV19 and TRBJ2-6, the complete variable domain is DGGITQSPKYLFRKEGQNVTLSCEQNLNHDAMYWYRQDPGQGLRLIYYSQIVNDFQKGDIAEGYSVSREKKESFPLTVTSAQKNPTAFYLCASGMEDGSSGANVLTFGAGSRLTVL.

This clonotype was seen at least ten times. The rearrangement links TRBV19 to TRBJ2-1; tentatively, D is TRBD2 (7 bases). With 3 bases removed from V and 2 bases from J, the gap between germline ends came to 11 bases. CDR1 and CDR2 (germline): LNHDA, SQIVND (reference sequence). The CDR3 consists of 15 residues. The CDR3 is CASSMRGGAYNEQFF. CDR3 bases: TGTGCCAGTAGTATGAGGGGGGGGGCCTACAATGAGCAGTTCTTC.

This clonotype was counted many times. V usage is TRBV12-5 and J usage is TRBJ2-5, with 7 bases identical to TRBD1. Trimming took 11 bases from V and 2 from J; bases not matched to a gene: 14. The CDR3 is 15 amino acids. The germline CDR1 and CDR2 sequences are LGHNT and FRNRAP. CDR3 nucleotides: TGTGCTCATCCAGGGAGCCCGGGACAGCAAGAGACCCAGTACTTC. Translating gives CAHPGSPGQQETQYF. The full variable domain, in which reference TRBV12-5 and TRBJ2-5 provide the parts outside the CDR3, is DARVTQTPRHKVTEMGQEVTMRCQPILGHNTVFWYRQTMMQGLELLAYFRNRAPLDDSGMPKDRFSAEMPDATLATLKIQPSEPRDSAVYFCAHPGSPGQQETQYFGPGTRLLVL.

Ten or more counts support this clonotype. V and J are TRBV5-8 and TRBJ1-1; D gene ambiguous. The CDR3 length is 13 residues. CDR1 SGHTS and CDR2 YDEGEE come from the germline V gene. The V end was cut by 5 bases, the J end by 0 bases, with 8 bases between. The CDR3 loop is CASRLLVNTEAFF. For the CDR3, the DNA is TGTGCCAGCAGATTGCTGGTGAACACTGAAGCTTTCTTT.

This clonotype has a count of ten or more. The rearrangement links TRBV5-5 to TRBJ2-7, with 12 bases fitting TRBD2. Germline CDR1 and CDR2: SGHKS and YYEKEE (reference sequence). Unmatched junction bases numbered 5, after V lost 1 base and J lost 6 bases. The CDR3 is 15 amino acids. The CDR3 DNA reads TGTGCCAGCAGCTTGCCGACTAGCGGGAGTCTCGAGCAGTACTTC. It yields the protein CASSLPTSGSLEQYF.